Only a few counts were recorded for the clone carrying this T cell receptor (beta chain). Its antigen is undetermined. Unique molecular identifiers were attached to individual cDNA molecules during library preparation. TCRdb itself ran the RACE reads through MiXCR, one entry per CDR3 protein. This repertoire shows roughly 130,000 distinct CDR3 sequences, roughly 10% found once; its top ten account for 2% to 2.5%. This sample stems from a study of human T cells and chemical hapten exposure. Turning to the study itself: The use of 2% DPC on roughly 2 cm by roughly 2 cm of upper inner arm skin constituted sensitization.

General study results and limits: Positive correlation was observed between PT1 expanded TCR counts and patch test score.

Time point described: patch test 3, about 24 weeks after DPC sensitization. Treatment defined: therapeutic diphenylcyclopropenone sensitization with weekly scalp DPC. Phlebotomy was performed prior to application of every patch test. The CDR3 has 16 amino acids. In germline, CDR1 is MNHEY, CDR2 SVGEGT. The ends were cut back, 6 bases at V and 1 base at J, with 16 bases in the middle. J is TRBJ1-5 and V is TRBV6-2 or TRBV6-3; a weak D match, TRBD1 (5 bases). This TCR was recovered from a woman between 45 and 65 years old with alopecia areata. Some clones in this sample may be carry-over from other donors' samples. The sample was whole blood, taken in connection with sensitization to the hapten diphenylcyclopropenone (DPC). CDR3 in DNA: TGTGCCAGCAGCCTGACGGGCAGGGCGAGCAATCAGCCCCAGCATTTT. Residues: CASSLTGRASNQPQHF.